This is a list of T cell receptor beta chains from one sample in a study of blood T cell repertoires in COVID-19. Only in-frame clones appear in the TCRdb table, and some are missing; sequencing was by immunoSEQ multiplex PCR. The sample lists roughly 190,000 clones; approximately 89% were seen once. Material for sequencing was peripheral blood. These receptor sequences come from a woman aged 55-75 years with acute or convalescent COVID-19. Each CDR3 is given with its conserved first and last residue. The order of the fields is D gene, J gene, clone size, V gene, CDR3 DNA, CDR3 protein. The D gene is left open where the match is weak. Clone size is shown for a subset of rows, as once, few, many or a class of expanded clone.

>NA|TRBJ1-1|NA|TRBV11-1
TGTGCCAGCAGCTTAGACAGACAAAACACTGAAGCTTTCTTT
CASSLDRQNTEAFF
>NA|TRBJ1-1|NA|TRBV25-1
TGTGCCAGCAGCGAACTATTTCCGATTGAGGGCACTGAAGCTTTCTTT
CASSELFPIEGTEAFF
>TRBD1|TRBJ1-2|NA|TRBV6-1
TGTGCCAGCAGTGAAGCAGGACAGGGGGCTCGGGGCTACACCTTC
CASSEAGQGARGYTF
>NA|TRBJ2-1|few|TRBV21-1
TGTGCCAGCAGCCCGGGACAGGCCTACAATGAGCAGTTCTTC
CASSPGQAYNEQFF
>NA|TRBJ2-3|NA|TRBV24-1
TGTGCCACCAGCACTTCGGGGCACGGGGGACCTACAGATACGCAGTATTTT
CATSTSGHGGPTDTQYF
>TRBD1|TRBJ2-2|NA|TRBV25-1
TGTGCCAGCAGTAGGGACAGTCACACCGGGGAGCTGTTTTTT
CASSRDSHTGELFF
>TRBD1|TRBJ1-3|NA|TRBV30
TGTGCCTGGAGTGTACAGGGGTCTGGAAACACCATATATTTT
CAWSVQGSGNTIYF
>NA|TRBJ1-2|NA|TRBV5-1
TGCGCCAGCAGCTTGGCCACAAACTATGGCTACACCTTC
CASSLATNYGYTF
>TRBD1|TRBJ2-1|once|TRBV5-1
TGCGCCAGCGCCCGGGACAGGGGGGAGGATGAGCAGTTCTTC
CASARDRGEDEQFF
>TRBD2|TRBJ2-1|once|TRBV24-1
TGTGCCACCAGTGCCTCCGGGACTAGCGGGAGAGGATCCTACAATGAGCAGTTCTTC
CATSASGTSGRGSYNEQFF
>TRBD1|TRBJ1-1|NA|TRBV7-8
TGTGCCAGCAGCAAGCGAAGGGACAGATCGAACACTGAAGCTTTCTTT
CASSKRRDRSNTEAFF
>NA|TRBJ1-5|NA|TRBV28
TGTGCCAGCAGGTCAGTGGGTCTGGGGGGGCATCAGCCCCAGCATTTT
CASRSVGLGGHQPQHF
>NA|TRBJ2-3|few|TRBV5-1
TGCGCCAGCAGCTTGGGTAGCGCAGCAGATACGCAGTATTTT
CASSLGSAADTQYF
>NA|TRBJ1-6|few|TRBV9
TGTGCCAGCAGCGTCTCTCCCTTCTCCTATAATTCACCCCTCCACTTT
CASSVSPFSYNSPLHF
>TRBD2|TRBJ2-1|NA|TRBV28
TGTGCCAGCAGTTTTCTAGCGGGAGGGCGTGAGAATGAGCAGTTCTTC
CASSFLAGGRENEQFF
>NA|TRBJ1-3|NA|TRBV29-1
TGCAGCGCCCACTCTGGAAACACCATATATTTT
CSAHSGNTIYF
>NA|TRBJ1-1|NA|TRBV19
TGTGCCAGTAGTACCTCTTCAGGGTTCGCTGAAGCTTTCTTT
CASSTSSGFAEAFF
>NA|TRBJ2-1|NA|TRBV7-3
TGTGCCAGCAGGAGGCAGGGTGAAAATGAGCAGTTCTTC
CASRRQGENEQFF
>TRBD2|TRBJ2-7|NA|TRBV7-8
TGTGCCAGCAGCTTACCTAGCGGGAGCTACGAGCAGTACTTC
CASSLPSGSYEQYF
>NA|TRBJ2-1|NA|TRBV9
TGTGCCAGCAGCGTAGCGGGGATTTCCTACAATGAGCAGTTCTTC
CASSVAGISYNEQFF
>NA|TRBJ1-2|NA|TRBV4-1
TGCGCCAGCAGCCACCCCACCAGGGCTAACTATGGCTACACCTTC
CASSHPTRANYGYTF
>NA|TRBJ1-2|NA|TRBV29-1
TGCAGCGTCCAAAGTCTTGCGGGGGACGGCTACACCTTC
CSVQSLAGDGYTF
>NA|TRBJ1-6|NA|TRBV11-3
TGTGCCAGCAGCGAGGGGGACCCCAGTAATTCACCCCTCCACTTT
CASSEGDPSNSPLHF
>TRBD2|TRBJ2-7|NA|TRBV4-1
TGCGCCAGCAGCCAAGTTGCGACTAGCGGGATATACGAGCAGTACTTC
CASSQVATSGIYEQYF
>TRBD2|TRBJ2-1|NA|TRBV6-4
TGTGCCAGCAGTCTTGGGACTAGCGGGAGAGGTGAGCAGTTCTTC
CASSLGTSGRGEQFF
>NA|TRBJ2-4|NA|TRBV29-1
TGCAGCGTTGAAGTGGGAACAGGCGAGTACTTC
CSVEVGTGEYF
>TRBD2|TRBJ2-2|NA|TRBV2
TGTGCCAGCAGGCGGGAGTCGGGGGAGCTGTTTTTT
CASRRESGELFF
>TRBD1|TRBJ1-4|NA|TRBV12-3/TRBV12-4
TGTGCCAGCAGTCAGGGGGCAGGAGAAAAACTGTTTTTT
CASSQGAGEKLFF
>NA|TRBJ1-5|NA|TRBV19
TGTGCCAGTAGTATTCTTGGCGAGGGCAATCAGCCCCAGCATTTT
CASSILGEGNQPQHF
>NA|TRBJ2-1|NA|TRBV3-1/TRBV3-2
TGTGCCAGCAGCCCGGGGAGGCGGGAAAATGAGCAGTTCTTC
CASSPGRRENEQFF
>NA|TRBJ2-5|NA|TRBV5-8
TGTGCCAGCAGCTTGGCCAGGGTGGACCTAGAGACCCAGTACTTC
CASSLARVDLETQYF
>NA|TRBJ1-5|NA|TRBV30
TGTGCCTGGAGCGACGACAGAGATCAGCCCCAGCATTTT
CAWSDDRDQPQHF
>NA|TRBJ2-1|NA|TRBV18
TGTGCCAGCTCACCGGTCGCAGGGGTCACTGAGCAGTTCTTC
CASSPVAGVTEQFF
>NA|TRBJ1-1|NA|TRBV10-3
TGTGCCATCAGTGATGAGCGGGGGGCGGGTGAAGCTTTCTTT
CAISDERGAGEAFF
>TRBD1|TRBJ1-4|NA|TRBV2
TGTGCCACTACCGGGACAGGGGGTGGAAAACTGTTTTTT
CATTGTGGGKLFF
>NA|TRBJ2-6|NA|TRBV28
TGTGCCTGCAAAAAGGGAGCCTCTGGGGCCAACGTCCTGACTTTC
CACKKGASGANVLTF
>TRBD2|TRBJ2-5|NA|TRBV6-5
TGTGCCAGCAGCTACCCGGGACTAGGAACTCAAGAGACCCAGTACTTC
CASSYPGLGTQETQYF
>NA|TRBJ2-3|NA|TRBV3-1/TRBV3-2
TGTGCCAGCAGTCTTAAAAACACAGATACGCAGTATTTT
CASSLKNTDTQYF
>NA|TRBJ1-5|NA|TRBV15
TGTGCCACCAGCAGAGAGAGGAATAGCAATCAGCCCCAGCATTTT
CATSRERNSNQPQHF
>NA|TRBJ2-1|few|TRBV5-5
TGTGCCAGCAGCTCCCAGGGGGGAGCCCATGAGCAGTTCTTC
CASSSQGGAHEQFF
>TRBD1|TRBJ1-5|NA|TRBV19
TGTGCCAGTAGAACAACAGGGGGGCCTTATAGCAATCAGCCCCAGCATTTT
CASRTTGGPYSNQPQHF
>NA|TRBJ1-1|NA|TRBV7-2
TGTGCCAGCAGCTTCCCGGGACAAGGTGAAGCTTTCTTT
CASSFPGQGEAFF
>TRBD2|TRBJ2-1|NA|TRBV7-9
TGTGCCAGCAGCTTAGGGGGCGGGAGCCATGAGCAGTTCTTC
CASSLGGGSHEQFF